A selection of T cell receptor beta chains follows, all from one sample in a study of CD8 T cells in Susac syndrome. A single record per CDR3 protein comes from TCRdb applying MiXCR to the immunoSEQ multiplex PCR reads. Among 170,000 or so distinct CDR3 sequences, about 96% were seen once, and the ten largest hold 0.1% to 0.15%. The sequencing input was CD4+ T cells from PBMCs. These receptor sequences come from a human donor with Susac syndrome. CDR3s include the opening cysteine and the closing phenylalanine or tryptophan. The D gene is left open where the match is weak. Only part of the rows carry a size: once, few, many, or a class if the clone is expanded.

.,TRBJ2-2,TRBV4-3,once,CASSQALLVYTGELFF,TGCGCCAGCAGCCAGGCCCTACTAGTATACACCGGGGAGCTGTTTTTT
TRBD1,TRBJ1-3,TRBV4-3,.,CASSQNPTGSGNTIYF,TGCGCCAGCAGCCAGAACCCGACAGGGTCTGGAAACACCATATATTTT
.,TRBJ1-1,TRBV11-3,.,CASSLDPGSEAFF,TGTGCCAGCAGCTTAGATCCGGGGAGTGAAGCTTTCTTT
.,TRBJ2-2,TRBV9,.,CASSVAPENTGELFF,TGTGCCAGCAGCGTAGCCCCCGAGAACACCGGGGAGCTGTTTTTT
.,TRBJ2-7,TRBV29-1,.,CSGKVGGPGSAGEQYF,TGCAGCGGTAAAGTGGGGGGCCCGGGATCCGCGGGTGAGCAGTACTTC
TRBD2,TRBJ2-3,TRBV30,.,CAWSVLAGGSDTQYF,TGTGCCTGGAGTGTTCTAGCGGGAGGGTCCGATACGCAGTATTTT
.,TRBJ2-2,TRBV3-1,.,CASSLPGGELFF,TGTGCCAGCAGCCTTCCAGGCGGGGAGCTGTTTTTT
.,TRBJ1-2,TRBV28,.,CASSPREYGVGYTF,TGTGCCAGCAGTCCCAGGGAGTACGGGGTTGGCTACACCTTC
.,TRBJ2-1,TRBV27,.,CASRPGVTLNEQFF,TGTGCCAGCAGGCCGGGAGTGACGCTCAATGAGCAGTTCTTC
.,TRBJ2-5,TRBV7-7,.,CASSTQGGRETQYF,TGTGCTAGCAGCACACAGGGAGGCCGAGAGACCCAGTACTTC
.,TRBJ2-1,TRBV4-1,.,CASSRENEQFF,TGCGCCAGCAGCAGAGAGAATGAGCAGTTCTTC
TRBD2,TRBJ2-1,TRBV30,.,CAWSPIGRGLNEQFF,TGTGCCTGGTCCCCCATCGGGAGGGGCCTCAATGAGCAGTTCTTC
.,TRBJ2-5,TRBV15,once,CATSREGTGETQYF,TGTGCCACCAGCAGAGAGGGGACGGGAGAGACCCAGTACTTC
TRBD2,TRBJ2-1,TRBV28,.,CASSPTLAGGPNEQFF,TGTGCCAGCAGTCCCACCCTAGCGGGAGGACCCAATGAGCAGTTCTTC
.,TRBJ1-6,TRBV7-9,.,CASSLGSGGNSPLHF,TGTGCCAGCAGCTTAGGTTCGGGGGGGAATTCACCCCTCCACTTT
.,TRBJ2-3,TRBV7-3,.,CASSPLWASTDTQYF,TGTGCCAGCAGCCCTTTATGGGCCAGCACAGATACGCAGTATTTT
.,TRBJ2-3,TRBV30,once,CAWSTTGDTQYF,TGTGCCTGGAGTACGACAGGAGATACGCAGTATTTT
TRBD1,TRBJ2-6,TRBV29-1,.,CSVITGDAGANVLTF,TGCAGCGTTATCACAGGGGATGCCGGGGCCAACGTCCTGACTTTC